One sample yielded the 8 T cell receptor beta chains listed below, sequenced in a study of Ad26.COV2.S vaccination and SARS-CoV-2 variants. This table comes from immunoSEQ multiplex PCR, and its TCRdb copy is limited to in-frame clones, with some not included. The data show about 350,000 clones, about 92% seen once. The sample in question was peripheral blood, obtained after recovery from COVID-19. These receptor sequences come from a human donor who had recovered from COVID-19.

The chain has TRBV5-1 and TRBJ2-5; 7 bases match TRBD2. The CDR3 runs 16 residues. Trimming cost V 3 bases and J 1 base; bases outside gene matches: 9. The germline gives CDR1 SGHRS, CDR2 YFSETQ. CDR3 sequence reads: CASSSYTLAAQETQYF. The CDR3, as DNA: TGCGCCAGCAGCTCGTACACTCTAGCGGCCCAAGAGACCCAGTACTTC.

In nucleotides, the CDR3 is TGTGCCAGCAGCTCTAGCGGGGGTTCACCCCTCCACTTT. It yields the protein CASSSSGGSPLHF. This chain joins TRBV7-9 and TRBJ1-6, with D possibly TRBD1 on 5 matching bases. This CDR3 is built from 13 residues. Trimming took 4 bases from V and 9 from J, leaving 10 bases between them. From germline, CDR1 is SEHNR and CDR2 FQNEAQ (reference sequence). Complete variable domain (other parts from reference TRBV7-9 and TRBJ1-6): DTGVSQNPRHKITKRGQNVTFRCDPISEHNRLYWYRQTLGQGPEFLTYFQNEAQLEKSRLLSDRFSAERPKGSFSTLEIQRTEQGDSAMYLCASSSSGGSPLHFGNGTRLTVT.

The gene calls are TRBV4-3 and TRBJ1-3; D might be TRBD1 (6 bases). This CDR3 contains 16 residues. In germline, CDR1 is LGHNA, CDR2 YSLEER. V was trimmed by 3 bases and J by 4 bases, leaving 16 bases between them. CDR3 DNA: TGCGCCAGCAGCCAGGATATCAGGGGTTGGGGAAACACCATATATTTT. Protein product: CASSQDIRGWGNTIYF.

The V gene is TRBV9, the J gene TRBJ2-3; no firm D call. Germline V CDR1 and CDR2: SGDLS, YYNGEE. This CDR3 has 20 residues. The V gene lost 3 bases and the J gene lost 2 bases, with 28 bases spanning the gap. The CDR3 sequence: CASSGGSPPITTAYTDTQYF. In DNA, the CDR3 is TGTGCCAGCAGCGGCGGATCGCCTCCAATAACTACTGCCTACACAGATACGCAGTATTTT.

The chain carries TRBV5-1 and TRBJ2-5, with D uncertain. Germline-derived CDR1 and CDR2 are SGHRS and YFSETQ. The CDR3 contains 14 residues. V was pared by 1 base and J by 0 bases, with 7 bases between. The DNA of the CDR3 is TGCGCCAGCAGCTTGAATGGTAACCAAGAGACCCAGTACTTC. Residues: CASSLNGNQETQYF.

This clone has just one count. The rearrangement links TRBV6-1 to TRBJ1-2; D is perhaps TRBD1 (5 bases). V lost 2 bases and J lost 1, with 8 bases in between. The CDR3 sequence is 14 residues long. Germline CDR1 reads MNHNS; CDR2 reads SASEGT. For the CDR3, the DNA is TGTGCCAGCAGTGAAACAGGTTTTAACTATGGCTACACCTTC. It yields the protein CASSETGFNYGYTF.

The V call is TRBV20-1, the J call TRBJ2-1, with 7 positions matching TRBD1. The CDR3 has 14 amino acids. Germline V gives CDR1 DFQATT, CDR2 SNEGSKA (reference sequence). J gave up 3 bases and V 3 bases, and 5 bases lay outside the gene matches. The CDR3 coding sequence is TGCAGTGCTAGTGGACAGGCCGTCTACAATGAGCAGTTCTTC. As protein: CSASGQAVYNEQFF.

This clone was detected a few times. The chain couples TRBV6-1 to TRBJ1-1; a possible D gene is TRBD1 (5 bases). CDR1 and CDR2 from the germline V gene are MNHNS and SASEGT. V lost 2 bases and J 5 bases, leaving 12 bases between the germline ends. CDR3 length: 14 amino acids. The CDR3 loop reads CASSEQGWGTEAFF. The CDR3 nucleotides read TGTGCCAGCAGTGAACAGGGATGGGGGACTGAAGCTTTCTTT.